This T cell receptor beta chain was sequenced for a study of blood T cell repertoires in COVID-19. V shed 4 bases, J shed 3 bases, and the junction held 3 bases outside the gene matches. The germline CDR1 and CDR2 sequences are SGHDN and FVKESK. The CDR3 extends over 13 amino acids. Measured with immunoSEQ multiplex PCR; TCRdb has only the in-frame clones, and not every one. Counted here are about 410,000 clones, 89% occurring once; the ten biggest clones make up roughly 1.5%. The genes are TRBV14 and TRBJ2-7; 7 bases fit TRBD1. Sequenced material: peripheral blood. This receptor was taken from a woman between 40 and 50 years old with COVID-19, enrolled during active disease. The CDR3 here is CASSLGDSYEQYF. DNA of the CDR3: TGTGCCAGCAGCCTGGGGGACAGCTACGAGCAGTACTTC.